This T cell receptor (beta chain) was observed in a study of beta chain features in type 1 diabetes. The study, taken as a whole, reports: PCR may have favored shorter templates equally in patients and controls.

Germline V lookup: CDR1 LGHNA, CDR2 YSLEER. The CDR3 contains 16 residues. V lost 2 bases and J lost 4, with 16 bases in between. Every isolated RNA sample was fully reverse transcribed, so sequencing captured expressed TCRB transcripts. Profiled with immunoSEQ multiplex PCR; TCRdb holds only in-frame clones, not every one. The sample consists of around 500,000 clones, over 9.5% of them appearing once. This clone was seen more than once but under ten times. The antigen is unknown. The chain has TRBV4-3 and TRBJ2-3, with D hard to call. The sequence derives from a woman between 18 and 30 years old in good health. The sample was naive CD4+ T cells from blood. The CDR3 protein is CASSQSRPKWSDTQYF. DNA for the CDR3: TGCGCCAGCAGCCAATCGCGGCCTAAGTGGTCAGATACGCAGTATTTT.